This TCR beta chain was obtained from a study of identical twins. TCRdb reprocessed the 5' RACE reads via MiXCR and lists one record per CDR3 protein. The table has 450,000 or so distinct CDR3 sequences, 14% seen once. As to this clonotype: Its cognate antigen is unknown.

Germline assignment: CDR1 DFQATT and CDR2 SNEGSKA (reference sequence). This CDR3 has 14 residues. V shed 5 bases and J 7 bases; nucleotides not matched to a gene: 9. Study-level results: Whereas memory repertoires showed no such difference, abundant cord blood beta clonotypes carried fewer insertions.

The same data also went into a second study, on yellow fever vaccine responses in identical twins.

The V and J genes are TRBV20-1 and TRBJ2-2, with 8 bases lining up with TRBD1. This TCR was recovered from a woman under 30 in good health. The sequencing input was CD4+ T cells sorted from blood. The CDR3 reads CSASTTGAGGELFF. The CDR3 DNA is TGCAGTGCTTCTACGACAGGGGCCGGCGGGGAGCTGTTTTTT.